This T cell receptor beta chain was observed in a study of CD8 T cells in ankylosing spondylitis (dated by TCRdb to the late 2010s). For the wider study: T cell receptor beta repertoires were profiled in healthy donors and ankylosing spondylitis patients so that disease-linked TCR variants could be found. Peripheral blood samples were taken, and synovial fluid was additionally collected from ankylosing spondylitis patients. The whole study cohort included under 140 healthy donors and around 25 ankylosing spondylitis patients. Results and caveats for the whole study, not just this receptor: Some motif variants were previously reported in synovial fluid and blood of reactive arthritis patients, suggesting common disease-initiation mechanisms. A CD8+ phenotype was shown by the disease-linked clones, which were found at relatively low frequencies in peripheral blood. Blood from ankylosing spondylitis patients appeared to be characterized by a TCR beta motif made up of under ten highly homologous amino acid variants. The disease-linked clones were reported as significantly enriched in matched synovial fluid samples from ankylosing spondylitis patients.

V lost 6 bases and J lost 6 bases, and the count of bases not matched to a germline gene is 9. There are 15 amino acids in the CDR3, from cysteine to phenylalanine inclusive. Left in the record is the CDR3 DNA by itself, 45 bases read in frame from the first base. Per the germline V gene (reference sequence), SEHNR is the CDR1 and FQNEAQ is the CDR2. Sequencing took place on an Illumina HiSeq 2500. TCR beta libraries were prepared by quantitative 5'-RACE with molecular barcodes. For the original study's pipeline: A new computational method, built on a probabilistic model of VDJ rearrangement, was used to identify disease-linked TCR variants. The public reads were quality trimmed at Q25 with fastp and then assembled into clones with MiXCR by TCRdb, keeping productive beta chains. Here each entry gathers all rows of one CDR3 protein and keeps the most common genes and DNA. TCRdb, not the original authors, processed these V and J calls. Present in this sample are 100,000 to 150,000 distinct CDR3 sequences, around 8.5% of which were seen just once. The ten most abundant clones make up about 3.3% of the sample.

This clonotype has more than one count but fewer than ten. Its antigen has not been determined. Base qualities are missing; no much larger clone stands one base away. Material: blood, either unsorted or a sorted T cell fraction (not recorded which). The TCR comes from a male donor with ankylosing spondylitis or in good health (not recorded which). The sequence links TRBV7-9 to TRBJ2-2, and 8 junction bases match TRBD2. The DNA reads TGTGCCAGCAGGTGGGGACTAGGAGAATCCGGGGAGCTGTTTTTT. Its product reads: CASRWGLGESGELFF.